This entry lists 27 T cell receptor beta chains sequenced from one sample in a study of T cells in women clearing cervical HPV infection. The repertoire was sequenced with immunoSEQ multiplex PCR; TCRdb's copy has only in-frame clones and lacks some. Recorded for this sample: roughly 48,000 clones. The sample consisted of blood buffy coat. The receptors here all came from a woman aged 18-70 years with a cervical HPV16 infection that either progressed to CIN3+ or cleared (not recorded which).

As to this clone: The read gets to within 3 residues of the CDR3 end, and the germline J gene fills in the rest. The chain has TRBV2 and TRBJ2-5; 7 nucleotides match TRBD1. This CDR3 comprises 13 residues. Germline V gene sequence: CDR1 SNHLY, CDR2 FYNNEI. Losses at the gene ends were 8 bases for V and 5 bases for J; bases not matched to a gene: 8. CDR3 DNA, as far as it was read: TGTGCCAGCCGGGACAGTGGTTCGGAGACC. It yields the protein CASRDSGSET. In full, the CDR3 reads CASRDSGSETQYF.

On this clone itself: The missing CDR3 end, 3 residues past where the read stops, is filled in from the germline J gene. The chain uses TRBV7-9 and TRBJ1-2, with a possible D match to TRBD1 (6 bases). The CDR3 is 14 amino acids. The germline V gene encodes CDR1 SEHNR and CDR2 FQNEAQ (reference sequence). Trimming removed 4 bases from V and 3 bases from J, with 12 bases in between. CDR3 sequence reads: CASSSQPGDYGYTF. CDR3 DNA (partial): TGTGCCAGCAGCTCACAGCCAGGGGACTATGGC.

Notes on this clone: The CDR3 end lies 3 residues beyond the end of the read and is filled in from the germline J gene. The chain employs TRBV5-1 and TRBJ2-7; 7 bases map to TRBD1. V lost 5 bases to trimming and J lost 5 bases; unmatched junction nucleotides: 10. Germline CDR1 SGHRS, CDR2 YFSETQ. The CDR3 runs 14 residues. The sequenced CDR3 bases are TGCGCCAGCAGAATTCACAGGGGAGAGGACGAG. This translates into CASRIHRGEDE. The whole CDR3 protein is CASRIHRGEDEQYF.

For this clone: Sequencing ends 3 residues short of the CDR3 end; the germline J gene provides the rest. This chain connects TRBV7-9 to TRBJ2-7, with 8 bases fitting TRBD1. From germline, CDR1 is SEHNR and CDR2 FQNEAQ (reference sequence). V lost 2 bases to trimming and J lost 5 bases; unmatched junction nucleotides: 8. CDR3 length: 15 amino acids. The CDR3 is CASSLMAGGGNEQYF. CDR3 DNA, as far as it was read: TGTGCCAGCAGCTTAATGGCAGGGGGCGGGAACGAG.

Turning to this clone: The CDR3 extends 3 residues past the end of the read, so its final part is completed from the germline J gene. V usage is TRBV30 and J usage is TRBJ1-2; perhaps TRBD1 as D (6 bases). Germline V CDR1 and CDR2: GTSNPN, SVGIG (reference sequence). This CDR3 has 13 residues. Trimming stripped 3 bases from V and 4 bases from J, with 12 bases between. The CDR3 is CAWRTDRGYGYTF. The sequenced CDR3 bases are TGTGCCTGGAGGACGGACAGAGGCTATGGC.

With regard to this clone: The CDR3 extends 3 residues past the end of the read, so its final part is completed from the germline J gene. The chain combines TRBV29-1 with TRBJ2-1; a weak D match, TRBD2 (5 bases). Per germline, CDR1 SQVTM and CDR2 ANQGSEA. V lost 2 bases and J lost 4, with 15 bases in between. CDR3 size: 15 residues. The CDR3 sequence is CSVESSSPVYNEQFF. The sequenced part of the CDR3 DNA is TGCAGCGTTGAATCTAGCTCTCCGGTTTACAATGAG.

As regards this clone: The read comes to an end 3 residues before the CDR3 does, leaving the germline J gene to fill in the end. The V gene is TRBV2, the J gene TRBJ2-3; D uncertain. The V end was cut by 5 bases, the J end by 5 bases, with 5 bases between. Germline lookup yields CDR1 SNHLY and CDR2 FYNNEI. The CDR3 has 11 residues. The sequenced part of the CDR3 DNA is TGTGCCAGCAGTCCCCTAGATACG. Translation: CASSPLDT. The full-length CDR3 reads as CASSPLDTQYF.

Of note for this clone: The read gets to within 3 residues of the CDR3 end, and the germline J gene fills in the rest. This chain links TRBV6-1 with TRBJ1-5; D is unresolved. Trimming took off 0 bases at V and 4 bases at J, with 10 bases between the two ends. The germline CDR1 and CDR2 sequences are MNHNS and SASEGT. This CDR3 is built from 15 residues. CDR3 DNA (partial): TGTGCCAGCAGTGAAGCGAGGGCACGGAATCAGCCC. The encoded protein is CASSEARARNQP. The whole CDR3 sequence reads CASSEARARNQPQHF.

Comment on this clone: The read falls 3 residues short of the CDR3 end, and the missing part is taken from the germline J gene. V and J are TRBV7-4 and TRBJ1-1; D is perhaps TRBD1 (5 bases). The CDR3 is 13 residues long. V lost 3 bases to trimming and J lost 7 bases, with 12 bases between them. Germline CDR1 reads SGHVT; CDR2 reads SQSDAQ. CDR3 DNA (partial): TGTGCCAGCAGCTTGGACAATCAGGGTGAA. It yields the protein CASSLDNQGE. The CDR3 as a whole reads CASSLDNQGEAFF. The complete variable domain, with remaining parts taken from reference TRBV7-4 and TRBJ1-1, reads GAGVSQSPRYKVAKRGRDVALRCDSISGHVTLYWYRQTLGQGSEVLTYSQSDAQRDKSGRPSGRFSAERPERSVSTLKIQRTEQGDSAVYLCASSLDNQGEAFFGQGTRLTVV.

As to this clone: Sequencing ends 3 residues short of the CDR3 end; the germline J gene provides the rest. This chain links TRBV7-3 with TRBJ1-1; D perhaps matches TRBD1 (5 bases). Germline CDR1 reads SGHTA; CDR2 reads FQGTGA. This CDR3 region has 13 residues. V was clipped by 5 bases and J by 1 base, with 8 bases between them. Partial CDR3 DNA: TGTGCCAGCAGCGACAGACGGAACACTGAA. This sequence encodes CASSDRRNTE. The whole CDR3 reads CASSDRRNTEAFF.

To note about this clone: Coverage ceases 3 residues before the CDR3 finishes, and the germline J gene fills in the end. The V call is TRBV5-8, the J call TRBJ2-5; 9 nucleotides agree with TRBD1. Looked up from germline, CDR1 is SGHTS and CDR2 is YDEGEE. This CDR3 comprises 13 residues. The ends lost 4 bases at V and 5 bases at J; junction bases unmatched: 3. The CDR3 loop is CASSRDRAETQYF. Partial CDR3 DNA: TGTGCCAGCAGCCGGGACAGGGCGGAGACC.

Partial CDR3 DNA: TGTGCCAGTAGCCCGGGACAGGGAAATTTGGGC. Amino acid sequence: CASSPGQGNLG. Given in full, the CDR3 is CASSPGQGNLGYTF. The chain links TRBV19 to TRBJ1-2, with 9 bases matching TRBD1. The read halts 3 residues ahead of the CDR3 end, with the missing end drawn from the germline J gene. The CDR3 runs 14 residues. Germline V CDR1 and CDR2: LNHDA, SQIVND (reference sequence).

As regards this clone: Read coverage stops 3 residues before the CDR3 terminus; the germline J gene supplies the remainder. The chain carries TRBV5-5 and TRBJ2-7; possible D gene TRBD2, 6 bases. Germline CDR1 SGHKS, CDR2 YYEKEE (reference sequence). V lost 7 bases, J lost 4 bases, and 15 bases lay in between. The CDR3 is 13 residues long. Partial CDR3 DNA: TGTGCCAGCGGGGAGCGGGTGCTGTACGAG. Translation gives CASGERVLYE. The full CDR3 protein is CASGERVLYEQYF.

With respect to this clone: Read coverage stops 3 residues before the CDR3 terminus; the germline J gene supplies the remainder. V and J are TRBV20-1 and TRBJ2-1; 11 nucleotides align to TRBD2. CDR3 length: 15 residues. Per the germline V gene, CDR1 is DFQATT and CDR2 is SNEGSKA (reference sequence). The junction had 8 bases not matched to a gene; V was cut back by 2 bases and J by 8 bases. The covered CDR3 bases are TGCAGTGCTAGACTTAGCGGGGGGGCAGGTCATGAG. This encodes CSARLSGGAGHE. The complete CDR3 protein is CSARLSGGAGHEQFF.

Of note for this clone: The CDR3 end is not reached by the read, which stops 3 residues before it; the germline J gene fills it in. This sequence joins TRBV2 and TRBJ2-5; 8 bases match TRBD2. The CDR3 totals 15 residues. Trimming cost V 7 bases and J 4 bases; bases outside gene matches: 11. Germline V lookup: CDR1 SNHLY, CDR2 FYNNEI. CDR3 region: CASTGGSGLGETQYF. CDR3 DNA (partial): TGTGCCAGCACGGGGGGGAGCGGTTTGGGAGAGACC.

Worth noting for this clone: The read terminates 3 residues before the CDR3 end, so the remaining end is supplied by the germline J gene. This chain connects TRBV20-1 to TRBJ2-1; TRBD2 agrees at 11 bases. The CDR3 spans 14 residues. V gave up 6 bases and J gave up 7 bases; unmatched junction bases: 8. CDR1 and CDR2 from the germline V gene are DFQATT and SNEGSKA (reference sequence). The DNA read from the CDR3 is TGCAGTGCCCCAATAGCGGGGGGGCTGAATGAG. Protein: CSAPIAGGLNE. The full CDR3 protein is CSAPIAGGLNEQFF.

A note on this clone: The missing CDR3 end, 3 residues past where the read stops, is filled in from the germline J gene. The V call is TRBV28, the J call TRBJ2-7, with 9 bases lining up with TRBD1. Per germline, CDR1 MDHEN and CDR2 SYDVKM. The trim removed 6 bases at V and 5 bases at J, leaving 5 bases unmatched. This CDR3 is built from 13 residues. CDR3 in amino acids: CASSPDRGNEQYF. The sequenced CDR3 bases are TGTGCCAGCAGCCCAGACAGGGGGAACGAG. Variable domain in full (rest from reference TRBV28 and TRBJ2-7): DVKVTQSSRYLVKRTGEKVFLECVQDMDHENMFWYRQDPGLGLRLIYFSYDVKMKEKGDIPEGYSVSREKKERFSLILESASTNQTSMYLCASSPDRGNEQYFGPGTRLTVT.

The part of the CDR3 DNA that was read is TGTGCCAGCAGTCCTAGGCTGAGCTCCTACAATGAG. It specifies CASSPRLSSYNE. The whole CDR3 sequence reads CASSPRLSSYNEQFF. The chain combines TRBV14 with TRBJ2-1; D is uncertain. The read terminates 3 residues ahead of where the CDR3 ends, so the germline J gene completes it. Germline lookup yields CDR1 SGHDN and CDR2 FVKESK. The CDR3 covers 15 residues. The V end lost 6 bases, the J end lost 0 bases, and 12 bases lay between the germline ends.

The DNA read from the CDR3 is TGCAGTGCTCCTCAACGGGGTGGAAACTATGGC. This encodes CSAPQRGGNYG. The complete CDR3 reads CSAPQRGGNYGYTF. The chain has TRBV20-1 and TRBJ1-2, with unresolved D. The read halts 3 residues ahead of the CDR3 end, with the missing end drawn from the germline J gene. The germline V gene encodes CDR1 DFQATT and CDR2 SNEGSKA (reference sequence). The CDR3 covers 14 residues. The germline V and J ends were trimmed by 5 bases and 2 bases, with 15 bases remaining between them.

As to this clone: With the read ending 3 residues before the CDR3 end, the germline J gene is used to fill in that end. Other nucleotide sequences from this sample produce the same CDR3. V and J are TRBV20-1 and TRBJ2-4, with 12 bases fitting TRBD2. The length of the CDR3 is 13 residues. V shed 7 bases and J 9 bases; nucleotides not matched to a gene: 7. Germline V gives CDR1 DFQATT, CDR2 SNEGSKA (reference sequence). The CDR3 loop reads CSEWSSGGGIQYF. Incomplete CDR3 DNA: TGCAGTGAATGGTCTAGCGGGGGGGGCATT.

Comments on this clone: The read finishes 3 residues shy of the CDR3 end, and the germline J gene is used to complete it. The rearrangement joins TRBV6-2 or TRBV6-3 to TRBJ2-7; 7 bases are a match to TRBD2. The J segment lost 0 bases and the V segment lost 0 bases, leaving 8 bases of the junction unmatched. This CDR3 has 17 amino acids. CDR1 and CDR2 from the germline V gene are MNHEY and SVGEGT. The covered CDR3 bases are TGTGCCAGCAGTTACTCGATAGTGGGCGGGAGCTCCTACGAG. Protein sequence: CASSYSIVGGSSYE. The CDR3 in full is CASSYSIVGGSSYEQYF.

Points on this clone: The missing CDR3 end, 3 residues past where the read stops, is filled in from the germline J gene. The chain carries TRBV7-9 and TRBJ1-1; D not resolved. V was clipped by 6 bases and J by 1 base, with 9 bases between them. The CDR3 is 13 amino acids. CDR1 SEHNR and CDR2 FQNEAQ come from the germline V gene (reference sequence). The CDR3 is CASSSTENTEAFF. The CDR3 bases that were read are TGTGCCAGCAGTTCCACAGAGAACACTGAA. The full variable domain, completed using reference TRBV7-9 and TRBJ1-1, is DTGVSQNPRHKITKRGQNVTFRCDPISEHNRLYWYRQTLGQGPEFLTYFQNEAQLEKSRLLSDRFSAERPKGSFSTLEIQRTEQGDSAMYLCASSSTENTEAFFGQGTRLTVV.

CDR3 DNA (partial): TGCGCCAGCAGCAGGATGAGCGGGAGGGATACG. It yields the protein CASSRMSGRDT. The complete CDR3 sequence is CASSRMSGRDTQYF. V gene TRBV5-1 combines with J gene TRBJ2-3; 9 positions match TRBD2. The read finishes 3 residues shy of the CDR3 end, and the germline J gene is used to complete it. With V trimmed by 4 bases and J by 6 bases, 6 bases remained unmatched. CDR3 length equals 14 residues. The germline V gene has CDR1 SGHRS and CDR2 YFSETQ.

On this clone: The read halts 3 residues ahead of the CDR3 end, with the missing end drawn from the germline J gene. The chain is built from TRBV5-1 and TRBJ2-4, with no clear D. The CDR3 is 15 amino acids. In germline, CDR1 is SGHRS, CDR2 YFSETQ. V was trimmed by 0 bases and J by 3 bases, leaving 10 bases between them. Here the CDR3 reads CASSLAPQNKNIQYF. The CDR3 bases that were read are TGCGCCAGCAGCTTGGCCCCACAAAACAAAAACATT.

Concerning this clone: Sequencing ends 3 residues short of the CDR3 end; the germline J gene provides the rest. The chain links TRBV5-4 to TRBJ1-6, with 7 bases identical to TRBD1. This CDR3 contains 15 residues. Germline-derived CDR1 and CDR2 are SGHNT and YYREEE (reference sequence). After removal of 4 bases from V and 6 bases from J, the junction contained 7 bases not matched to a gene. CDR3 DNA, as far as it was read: TGTGCCAGCAGCGCTACGGGACAGACTAATTCACCC. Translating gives CASSATGQTNSP. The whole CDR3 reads CASSATGQTNSPLHF.

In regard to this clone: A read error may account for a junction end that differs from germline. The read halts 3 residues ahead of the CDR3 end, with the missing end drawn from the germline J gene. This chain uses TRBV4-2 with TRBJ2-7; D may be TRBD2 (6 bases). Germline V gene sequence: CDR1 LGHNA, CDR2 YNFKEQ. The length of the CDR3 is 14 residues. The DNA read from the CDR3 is TGCGCCAGCAGCCAAGTGGGGGGATCCTACGAG. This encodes CASSQVGGSYE. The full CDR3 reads CASSQVGGSYEQYF.

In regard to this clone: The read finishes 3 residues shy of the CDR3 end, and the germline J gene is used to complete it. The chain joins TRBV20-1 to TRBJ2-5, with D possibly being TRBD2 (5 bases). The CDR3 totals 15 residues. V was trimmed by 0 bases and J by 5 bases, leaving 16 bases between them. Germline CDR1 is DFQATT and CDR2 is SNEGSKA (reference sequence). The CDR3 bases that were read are TGCAGTGCTAGAGATGAGCGGCGTTTGGTGGAGACC. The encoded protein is CSARDERRLVET. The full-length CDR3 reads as CSARDERRLVETQYF.